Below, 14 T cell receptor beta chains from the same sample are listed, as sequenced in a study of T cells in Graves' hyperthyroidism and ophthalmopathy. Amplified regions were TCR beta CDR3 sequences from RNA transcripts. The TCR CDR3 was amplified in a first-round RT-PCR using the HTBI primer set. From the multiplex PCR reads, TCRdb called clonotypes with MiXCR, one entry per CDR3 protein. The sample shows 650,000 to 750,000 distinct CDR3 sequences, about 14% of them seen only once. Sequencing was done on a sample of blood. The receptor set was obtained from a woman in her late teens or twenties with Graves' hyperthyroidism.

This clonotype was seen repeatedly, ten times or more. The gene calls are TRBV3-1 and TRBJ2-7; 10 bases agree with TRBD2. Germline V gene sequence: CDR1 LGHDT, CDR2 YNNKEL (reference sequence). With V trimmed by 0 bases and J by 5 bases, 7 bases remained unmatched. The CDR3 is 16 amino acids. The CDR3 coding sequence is TGTGCCAGCAGCCAAGACCGGCTAGCGGGAGCCGACGAGCAGTACTTC. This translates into CASSQDRLAGADEQYF.

This CDR3 reads CASSPPGDGYTF. The CDR3 nucleotides read TGTGCCAGCAGCCCCCCGGGGGATGGCTACACCTTC. This chain connects TRBV9 to TRBJ1-2; D may be TRBD1 (5 bases). This CDR3 comprises 12 residues. The V and J ends lost 4 bases and 6 bases respectively, with 10 bases between them. Germline CDR1 SGDLS, CDR2 YYNGEE.

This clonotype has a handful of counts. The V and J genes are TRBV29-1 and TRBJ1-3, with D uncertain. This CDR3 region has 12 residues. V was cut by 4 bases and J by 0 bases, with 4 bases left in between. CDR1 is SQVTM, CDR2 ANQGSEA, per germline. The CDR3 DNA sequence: TGCAGCGTTGGAGACTCTGGAAACACCATATATTTT. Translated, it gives CSVGDSGNTIYF. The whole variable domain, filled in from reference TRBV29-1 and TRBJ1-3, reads SAVISQKPSRDICQRGTSLTIQCQVDSQVTMMFWYRQQPGQSLTLIATANQGSEATYESGFVIDKFPISRPNLTFSTLTVSNMSPEDSSIYLCSVGDSGNTIYFGEGSWLTVV.

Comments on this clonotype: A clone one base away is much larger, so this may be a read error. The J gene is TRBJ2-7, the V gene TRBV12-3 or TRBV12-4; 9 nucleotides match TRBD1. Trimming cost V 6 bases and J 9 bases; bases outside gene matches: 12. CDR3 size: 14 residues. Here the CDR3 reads CASSYPGQGAGQYF. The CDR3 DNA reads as TGTGCCAGCAGCTATCCGGGACAGGGCGCCGGGCAGTACTTC.

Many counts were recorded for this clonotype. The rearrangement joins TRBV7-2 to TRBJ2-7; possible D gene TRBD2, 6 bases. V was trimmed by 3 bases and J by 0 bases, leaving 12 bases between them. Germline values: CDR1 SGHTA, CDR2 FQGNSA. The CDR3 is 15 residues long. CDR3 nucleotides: TGTGCCAGCAGCTTTGGGCGGGGCCTCTCCTACGAGCAGTACTTC. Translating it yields CASSFGRGLSYEQYF.

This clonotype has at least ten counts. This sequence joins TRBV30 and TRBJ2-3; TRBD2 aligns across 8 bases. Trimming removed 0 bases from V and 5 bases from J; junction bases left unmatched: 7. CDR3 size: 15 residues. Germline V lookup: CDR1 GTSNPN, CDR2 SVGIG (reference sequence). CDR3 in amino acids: CAWSVKGLGIDTQYF. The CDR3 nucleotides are TGTGCCTGGAGTGTTAAGGGACTAGGCATAGATACGCAGTATTTT.

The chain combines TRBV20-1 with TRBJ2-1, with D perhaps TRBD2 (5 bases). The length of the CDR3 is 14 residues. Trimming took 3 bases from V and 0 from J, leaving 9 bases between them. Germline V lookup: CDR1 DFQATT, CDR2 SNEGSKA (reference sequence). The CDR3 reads CSASPGYSYNEQFF. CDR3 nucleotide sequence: TGCAGTGCTAGCCCGGGATACTCCTACAATGAGCAGTTCTTC.

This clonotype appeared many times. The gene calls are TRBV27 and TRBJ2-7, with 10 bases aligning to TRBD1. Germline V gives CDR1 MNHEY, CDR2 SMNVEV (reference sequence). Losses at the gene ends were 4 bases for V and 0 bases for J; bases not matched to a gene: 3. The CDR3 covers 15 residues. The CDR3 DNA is TGTGCCAGCAGTTGGACAGGGGGTGGCTCCTACGAGCAGTACTTC. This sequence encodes CASSWTGGGSYEQYF.

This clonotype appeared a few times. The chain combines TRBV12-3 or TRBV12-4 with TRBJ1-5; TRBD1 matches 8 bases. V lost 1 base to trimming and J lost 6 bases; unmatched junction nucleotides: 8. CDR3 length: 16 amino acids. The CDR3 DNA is TGTGCCAGCAGTTTAGGCCAGGGGGCGCCGGTTCAGCCCCAGCATTTT. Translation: CASSLGQGAPVQPQHF.

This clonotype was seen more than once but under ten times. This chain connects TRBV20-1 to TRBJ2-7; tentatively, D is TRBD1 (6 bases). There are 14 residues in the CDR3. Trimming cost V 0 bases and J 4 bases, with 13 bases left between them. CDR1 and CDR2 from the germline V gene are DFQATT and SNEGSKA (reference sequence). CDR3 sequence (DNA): TGCAGTGCTAGAGATGGGGACATCTCTTACGAGCAGTACTTC. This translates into CSARDGDISYEQYF.

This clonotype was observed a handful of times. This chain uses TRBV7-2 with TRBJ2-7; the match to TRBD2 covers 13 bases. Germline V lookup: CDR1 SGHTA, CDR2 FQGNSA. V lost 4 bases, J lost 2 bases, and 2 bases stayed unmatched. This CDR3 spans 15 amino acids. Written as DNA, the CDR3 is TGTGCCAGCAGCTGGACTAGCGGGAGACCCTACGAGCAGTACTTC. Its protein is CASSWTSGRPYEQYF. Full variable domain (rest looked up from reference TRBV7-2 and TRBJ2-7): GAGVSQSPSNKVTEKGKDVELRCDPISGHTALYWYRQSLGQGLEFLIYFQGNSAPDKSGLPSDRFSAERTGGSVSTLTIQRTQQEDSAVYLCASSWTSGRPYEQYFGPGTRLTVT.

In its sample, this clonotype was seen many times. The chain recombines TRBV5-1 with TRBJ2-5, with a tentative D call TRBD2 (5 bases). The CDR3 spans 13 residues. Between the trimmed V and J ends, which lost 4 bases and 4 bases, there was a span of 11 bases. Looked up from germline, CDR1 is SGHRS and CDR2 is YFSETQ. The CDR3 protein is CASSPRGSETQYF. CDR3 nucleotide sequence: TGCGCCAGCAGCCCCCGGGGATCAGAGACCCAGTACTTC. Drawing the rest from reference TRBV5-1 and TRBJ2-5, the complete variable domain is KAGVTQTPRYLIKTRGQQVTLSCSPISGHRSVSWYQQTPGQGLQFLFEYFSETQRNKGNFPGRFSGRQFSNSRSEMNVSTLELGDSALYLCASSPRGSETQYFGPGTRLLVL.

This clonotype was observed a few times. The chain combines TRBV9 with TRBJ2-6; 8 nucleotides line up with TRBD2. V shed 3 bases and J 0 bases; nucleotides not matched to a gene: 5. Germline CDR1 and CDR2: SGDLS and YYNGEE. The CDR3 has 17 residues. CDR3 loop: CASSAPGTSSGANVLTF. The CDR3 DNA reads TGTGCCAGCAGCGCGCCCGGGACTAGCTCTGGGGCCAACGTCCTGACTTTC.

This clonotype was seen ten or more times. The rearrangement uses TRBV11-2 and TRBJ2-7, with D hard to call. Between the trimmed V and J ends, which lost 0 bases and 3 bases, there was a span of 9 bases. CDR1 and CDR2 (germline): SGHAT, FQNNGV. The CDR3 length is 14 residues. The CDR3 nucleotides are TGTGCCAGCAGCTTAGATCTCGCCTTCTACGAGCAGTACTTC. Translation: CASSLDLAFYEQYF.